These T cell receptor beta chains were read from a single sample in a study of CD8 T cells in ankylosing spondylitis. TCRdb re-called the 5' RACE reads through MiXCR, storing one row per CDR3 protein. The data show 470,000 or so distinct CDR3 sequences, around 26% seen once. Sequenced input: blood, either unsorted or a sorted T cell fraction (not recorded which). The receptors were gathered from a male donor with ankylosing spondylitis. Each CDR3 is given with its conserved first and last residue. The D gene is left open where the match is weak. The listing skips clone size in some rows; elsewhere it reads once, few, many or a size class.

CASSLLAELYTGELFF | TGTGCCAGCAGCTTACTAGCGGAACTTTACACCGGGGAGCTGTTTTTT | TRBD2 | TRBJ2-2 | - | 16 | TRBV5-5
CASSPWMGAGQPQHF | TGTGCCAGCAGCCCCTGGATGGGGGCGGGTCAGCCCCAGCATTTT | - | TRBJ1-5 | - | 15 | TRBV7-2
CASSLVTSGRGEQFF | TGTGCCAGCAGCTTAGTAACTAGCGGGAGGGGGGAGCAGTTCTTC | TRBD2 | TRBJ2-1 | - | 15 | TRBV7-2
CSAGVGSQPQHF | TGCAGTGCAGGGGTGGGAAGCCAGCCCCAGCATTTT | - | TRBJ1-5 | few | 12 | TRBV20-1
CSARGLDTDTQYF | TGCAGTGCGAGGGGACTAGACACAGATACGCAGTATTTT | TRBD2 | TRBJ2-3 | - | 13 | TRBV20-1
CASSLGVLGYNEQFF | TGTGCCAGCAGTTTAGGGGTTCTCGGGTACAATGAGCAGTTCTTC | - | TRBJ2-1 | - | 15 | TRBV27
CASSPGGLAAKNIQYF | TGTGCCAGCAGTCCCGGGGGCCTTGCCGCCAAAAACATTCAGTACTTC | - | TRBJ2-4 | - | 16 | TRBV27
CASSQETANTGELFF | TGCGCCAGCAGCCAGGAAACAGCGAACACCGGGGAGCTGTTTTTT | - | TRBJ2-2 | - | 15 | TRBV4-1
CASSLDRTITVGQYF | TGTGCCAGCAGCTTAGATCGGACGATCACAGTTGGCCAGTACTTC | - | TRBJ2-5 | - | 15 | TRBV11-3
CASSHATGALGAFF | TGTGCCAGCAGCCACGCGACAGGGGCCTTGGGAGCTTTCTTT | TRBD1 | TRBJ1-1 | - | 14 | TRBV3-1
CASSLGVVSNYGYTF | TGTGCCAGCAGCTTAGGCGTCGTCTCTAACTATGGCTACACCTTC | - | TRBJ1-2 | once | 15 | TRBV5-6
CASSQVPGQNLPGNEQFF | TGTGCCAGCAGCCAAGTCCCGGGACAGAATTTACCAGGGAATGAGCAGTTCTTC | TRBD1 | TRBJ2-1 | - | 18 | TRBV14
CASSPAGSNTGELFF | TGTGCCAGCTCACCTGCGGGTTCGAACACCGGGGAGCTGTTTTTT | - | TRBJ2-2 | many | 15 | TRBV18
CASRGRSGEDQPQHF | TGTGCCAGCAGAGGCCGTTCGGGTGAGGATCAGCCCCAGCATTTT | - | TRBJ1-5 | few | 15 | TRBV6-2/TRBV6-3
CATMYSGANVLTF | TGTGCCACCATGTACTCTGGGGCCAACGTCCTGACTTTC | - | TRBJ2-6 | - | 13 | TRBV6-5
CASSQAWGSGRVSDQETQYF | TGTGCCAGCAGCCAAGCGTGGGGTAGCGGGAGGGTGTCGGACCAAGAGACCCAGTACTTC | TRBD2 | TRBJ2-5 | - | 20 | TRBV3-1
CASNPGTVYGYTF | TGTGCCAGCAACCCCGGGACGGTCTATGGCTACACCTTC | - | TRBJ1-2 | few | 13 | TRBV12-3/TRBV12-4
CASSQKGINYGYTF | TGTGCCAGCAGCCAGAAGGGTATTAACTATGGCTACACCTTC | - | TRBJ1-2 | - | 14 | TRBV4-2
CASSPSRPSTDTQYF | TGTGCCAGCAGCCCTAGCAGACCTAGCACAGATACGCAGTATTTT | - | TRBJ2-3 | - | 15 | TRBV7-2
CASRGVTPSEQFF | TGCGCCAGCAGGGGGGTTACGCCAAGTGAGCAGTTCTTC | - | TRBJ2-1 | - | 13 | TRBV10-2
CASSEREYTEQFF | TGTGCCAGCAGTGAGCGGGAGTATACTGAGCAGTTCTTC | TRBD2 | TRBJ2-1 | - | 13 | TRBV2
CASSRSGQVGLGYGYTF | TGTGCCAGCAGCCGTTCGGGACAGGTTGGCTTAGGGTATGGCTACACCTTC | TRBD1 | TRBJ1-2 | few | 17 | TRBV7-9
CASSPYGTVGDTQYF | TGTGCCAGCAGCCCCTATGGGACCGTGGGAGATACGCAGTATTTT | - | TRBJ2-3 | - | 15 | TRBV3-1
CASSAGSSTETQYF | TGTGCCAGCAGCGCGGGTTCTAGTACAGAGACCCAGTACTTC | - | TRBJ2-5 | few | 14 | TRBV7-2
CASTKPGLNTEAFF | TGTGCCAGCACAAAACCCGGGTTGAACACTGAAGCTTTCTTT | - | TRBJ1-1 | few | 14 | TRBV6-1
CATSTTGTRYNEQFF | TGTGCCACCAGCACAACCGGGACGAGATACAATGAGCAGTTCTTC | - | TRBJ2-1 | few | 15 | TRBV15
CAAAGVSDTQYF | TGTGCCGCAGCGGGAGTCAGTGATACGCAGTATTTT | TRBD2 | TRBJ2-3 | - | 12 | TRBV10-3
CASSFTGSVNQPQHF | TGTGCCAGCAGTTTCACGGGTTCCGTCAATCAGCCCCAGCATTTT | - | TRBJ1-5 | - | 15 | TRBV12-3/TRBV12-4
CASSQDWAGGTYEQYF | TGCGCCAGCAGCCAAGATTGGGCGGGAGGTACCTACGAGCAGTACTTC | TRBD2 | TRBJ2-7 | - | 16 | TRBV4-1
CATSRDLAGWETQYF | TGTGCCACCAGCAGAGATCTGGCGGGATGGGAGACCCAGTACTTC | - | TRBJ2-5 | - | 15 | TRBV15
CSAIKIYEAFF | TGCAGTGCGATAAAAATCTATGAAGCTTTCTTT | - | TRBJ1-1 | - | 11 | TRBV20-1
CSAKRVVAGESTDTQYF | TGCAGTGCAAAACGGGTGGTAGCGGGAGAAAGCACAGATACGCAGTATTTT | TRBD2 | TRBJ2-3 | many | 17 | TRBV20-1
CASSLGGSRAFF | TGTGCCAGCAGTTTGGGGGGAAGTCGAGCTTTCTTT | - | TRBJ1-1 | - | 12 | TRBV12-3/TRBV12-4
CASSLVGLAGSVGELFF | TGTGCCAGCAGCTTAGTGGGACTAGCGGGAAGTGTCGGGGAGCTGTTTTTT | TRBD2 | TRBJ2-2 | - | 17 | TRBV7-2
CASTSRDRAVDEQFF | TGTGCCAGCACCTCCCGGGACAGGGCCGTGGATGAGCAGTTCTTC | TRBD1 | TRBJ2-1 | few | 15 | TRBV12-3/TRBV12-4
CASTIGQGTTHEQFF | TGTGCCAGCACCATCGGACAGGGAACTACGCATGAGCAGTTCTTC | TRBD1 | TRBJ2-1 | - | 15 | TRBV7-9
CASSREGRETQYF | TGTGCCAGCTCCCGTGAGGGGCGGGAGACCCAGTACTTC | - | TRBJ2-5 | few | 13 | TRBV12-3/TRBV12-4
CASSLEATGYYNQPQHF | TGTGCCAGCAGCTTAGAGGCGACAGGGTATTACAATCAGCCCCAGCATTTT | TRBD1 | TRBJ1-5 | few | 17 | TRBV11-2
CASTAARTSGTQETQYF | TGTGCCAGCACCGCCGCCAGGACTAGCGGGACTCAAGAGACCCAGTACTTC | TRBD2 | TRBJ2-5 | - | 17 | TRBV6-1
CASSQEATRDYGYTF | TGTGCCAGCAGCCAAGAGGCAACACGGGACTATGGCTACACCTTC | - | TRBJ1-2 | few | 15 | TRBV3-1
CATQPRLAGKANTGELFF | TGTGCCACCCAACCTCGGCTAGCGGGAAAGGCGAACACCGGGGAGCTGTTTTTT | TRBD2 | TRBJ2-2 | many | 18 | TRBV24-1
CASSLEVWTNTDTQYF | TGCGCCAGCAGCTTGGAGGTCTGGACTAACACAGATACGCAGTATTTT | - | TRBJ2-3 | many | 16 | TRBV5-1
CASSYGDTQYF | TGTGCCAGCAGTTATGGGGATACGCAGTATTTT | - | TRBJ2-3 | few | 11 | TRBV6-6
CSARDFSGYEQFF | TGCAGTGCTAGAGATTTTTCAGGCTATGAGCAGTTCTTC | - | TRBJ2-1 | few | 13 | TRBV20-1
CASSYLDKLLGANVLTF | TGTGCCAGCAGTTACCTGGACAAACTCCTTGGGGCCAACGTCCTGACTTTC | - | TRBJ2-6 | - | 17 | TRBV6-2/TRBV6-3
CASRRTSGSNEQFF | TGTGCCAGCAGGAGGACTAGCGGGAGCAATGAGCAGTTCTTC | TRBD2 | TRBJ2-1 | - | 14 | TRBV6-1
CASSFGSLTDTQYF | TGTGCCAGCAGTTTCGGGTCCCTAACAGATACGCAGTATTTT | - | TRBJ2-3 | - | 14 | TRBV12-3/TRBV12-4
CASSTRSGRAHNEQFF | TGTGCCAGCAGCACCCGGAGCGGGAGGGCCCACAATGAGCAGTTCTTC | TRBD2 | TRBJ2-1 | few | 16 | TRBV7-2